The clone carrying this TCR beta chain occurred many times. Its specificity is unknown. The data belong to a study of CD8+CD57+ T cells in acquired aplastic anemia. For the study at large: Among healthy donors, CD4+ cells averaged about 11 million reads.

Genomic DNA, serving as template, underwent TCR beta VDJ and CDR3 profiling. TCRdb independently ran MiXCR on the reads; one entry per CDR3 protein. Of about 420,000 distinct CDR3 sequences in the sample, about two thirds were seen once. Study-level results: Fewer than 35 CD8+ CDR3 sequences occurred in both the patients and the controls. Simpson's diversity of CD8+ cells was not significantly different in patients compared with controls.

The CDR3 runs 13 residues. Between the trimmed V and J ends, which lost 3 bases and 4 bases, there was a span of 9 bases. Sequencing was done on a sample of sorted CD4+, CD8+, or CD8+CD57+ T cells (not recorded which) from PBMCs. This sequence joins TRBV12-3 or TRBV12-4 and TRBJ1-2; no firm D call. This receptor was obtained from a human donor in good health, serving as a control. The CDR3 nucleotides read TGTGCCAGCAGTTTTCAAGGGTCCTATGGCTACACCTTC. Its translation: CASSFQGSYGYTF.